The source of this T cell receptor beta chain is a study of shared clonotypes between healthy human individuals. Trimming left V 4 bases short and J 4 bases short, with 11 bases between. This CDR3 is built from 14 residues. The germline V gene encodes CDR1 SNHLY and CDR2 FYNNEI. TCRdb's table, derived via immunoSEQ multiplex PCR, lists solely in-frame clones and lacks some. The sample lists 2 million to 2.5 million clones; over 90% were seen once. This chain links TRBV2 with TRBJ1-5; D is uncertain. The receptor comes from a man younger than 35 in good health. Some clones in this sample may be carry-over from other donors' samples. The sequencing input was naive CD4+ T cells from PBMCs. The subset denotes: CD45RA+ positively selected. This CDR3 reads CASSALLENQPQHF. The CDR3 DNA is TGTGCCAGCAGTGCCTTGCTCGAGAATCAGCCCCAGCATTTT.